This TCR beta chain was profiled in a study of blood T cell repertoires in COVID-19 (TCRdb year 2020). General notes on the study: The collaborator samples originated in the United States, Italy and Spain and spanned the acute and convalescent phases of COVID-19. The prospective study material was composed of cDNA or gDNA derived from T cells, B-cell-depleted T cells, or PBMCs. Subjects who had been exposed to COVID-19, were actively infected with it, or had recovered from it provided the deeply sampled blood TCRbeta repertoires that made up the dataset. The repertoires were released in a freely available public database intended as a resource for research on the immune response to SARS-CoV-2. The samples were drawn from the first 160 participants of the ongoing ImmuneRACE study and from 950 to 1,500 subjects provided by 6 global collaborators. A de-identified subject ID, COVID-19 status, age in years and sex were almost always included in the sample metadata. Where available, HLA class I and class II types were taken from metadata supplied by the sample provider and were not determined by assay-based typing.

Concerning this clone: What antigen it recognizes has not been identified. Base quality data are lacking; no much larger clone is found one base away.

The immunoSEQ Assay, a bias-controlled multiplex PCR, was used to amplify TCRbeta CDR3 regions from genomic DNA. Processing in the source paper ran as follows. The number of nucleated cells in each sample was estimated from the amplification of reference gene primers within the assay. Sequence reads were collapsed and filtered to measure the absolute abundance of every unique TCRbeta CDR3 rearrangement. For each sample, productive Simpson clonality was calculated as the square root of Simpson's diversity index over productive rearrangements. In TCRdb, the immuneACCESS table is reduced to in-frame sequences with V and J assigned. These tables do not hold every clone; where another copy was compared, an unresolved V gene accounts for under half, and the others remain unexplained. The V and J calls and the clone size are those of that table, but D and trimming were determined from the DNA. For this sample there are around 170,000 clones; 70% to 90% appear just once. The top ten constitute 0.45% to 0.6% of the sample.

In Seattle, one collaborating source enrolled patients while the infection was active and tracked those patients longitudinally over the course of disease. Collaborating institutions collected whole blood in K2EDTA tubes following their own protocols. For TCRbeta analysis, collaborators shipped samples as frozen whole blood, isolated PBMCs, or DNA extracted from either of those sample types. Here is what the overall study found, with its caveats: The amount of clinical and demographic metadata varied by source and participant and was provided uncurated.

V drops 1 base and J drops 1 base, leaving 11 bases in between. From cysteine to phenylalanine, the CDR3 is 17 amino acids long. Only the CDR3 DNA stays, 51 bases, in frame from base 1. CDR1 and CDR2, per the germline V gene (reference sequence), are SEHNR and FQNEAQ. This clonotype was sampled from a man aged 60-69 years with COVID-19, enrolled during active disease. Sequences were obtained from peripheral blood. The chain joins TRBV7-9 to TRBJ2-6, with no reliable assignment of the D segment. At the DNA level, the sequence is TGTGCCAGCAGCTTAGTTCCCCGAGAGTCTGGGGCCAACGTCCTGACTTTC. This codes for CASSLVPRESGANVLTF.